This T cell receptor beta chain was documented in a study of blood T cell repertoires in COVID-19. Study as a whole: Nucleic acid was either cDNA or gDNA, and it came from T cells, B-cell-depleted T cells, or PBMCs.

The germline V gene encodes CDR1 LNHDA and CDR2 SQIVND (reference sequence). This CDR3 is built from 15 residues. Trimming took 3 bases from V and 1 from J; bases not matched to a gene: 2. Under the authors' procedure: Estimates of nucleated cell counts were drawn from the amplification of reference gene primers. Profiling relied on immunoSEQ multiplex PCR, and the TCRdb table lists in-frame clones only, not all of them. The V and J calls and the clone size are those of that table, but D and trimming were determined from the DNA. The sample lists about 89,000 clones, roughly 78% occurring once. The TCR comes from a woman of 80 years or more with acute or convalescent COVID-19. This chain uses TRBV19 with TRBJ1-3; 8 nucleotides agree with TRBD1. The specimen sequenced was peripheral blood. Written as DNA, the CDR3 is TGTGCCAGTAGTATGGACAGGGCATCTGGAAACACCATATATTTT. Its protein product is CASSMDRASGNTIYF.